This T cell receptor (beta chain) was captured in a study of blood T cells in healthy people across ages. Primers used in a second PCR of about 7 to 11 cycles were a sample-barcoded 5' primer and a J-beta primer mix. TCRdb analysed the 5' RACE reads with MiXCR anew, one entry per CDR3 protein. The data contain over 500,000 distinct CDR3 sequences, 25% to 35% of them singletons. This clonotype was counted only a few times. This CDR3 contains 17 residues. Germline V gene data show CDR1 as WNHNN and CDR2 as SYGVQD (reference sequence). V lost 6 bases and J lost 0; bases outside the gene matches: 8. These data were also reused for a study on T cells of mothers and their children.

This sequence joins TRBV10-1 and TRBJ2-6; TRBD1 aligns across 7 bases. The receptor comes from a boy aged 2 to 10 in good health. The source material was blood. In DNA form, the CDR3 reads TGCGCCAGCAGACGAGGGGGCCCCCTCTCTGGGGCCAACGTCCTGACTTTC. Translating gives CASRRGGPLSGANVLTF.